Presented here are 7 T cell receptor beta chains from one specimen sequenced in a study of T-cell memory formation after mild COVID-19. TCRdb re-analysed the 5' RACE reads in MiXCR, keeping a single row per CDR3 protein. The sample holds about 470,000 distinct CDR3 sequences, 25% seen once. Sequencing input: PBMCs or a T cell subset sorted from them (not recorded which). The receptors come from an adult woman who had mild COVID-19 (a few samples of this study predate the infection). Cell type and time point are not known.

The rearrangement links TRBV5-4 to TRBJ2-5, with TRBD2 matching 15 bases. V lost 2 bases and J lost 4; bases outside the gene matches: 6. Germline loops: CDR1 SGHNT, CDR2 YYREEE (reference sequence). The length of the CDR3 is 17 residues. Here the CDR3 DNA reads TGTGCCAGCAGCTTATCGGGACTAGCGGGAGGCTCAGAGACCCAGTACTTC. Translated, it gives CASSLSGLAGGSETQYF.

This clonotype was seen a few times. The chain combines TRBV4-1 with TRBJ1-5, with a weak D call TRBD1 (6 bases). Germline V gives CDR1 MGHRA, CDR2 YSYEKL. V was pared by 3 bases and J by 5 bases, with 23 bases between. CDR3 length: 18 amino acids. The CDR3 spells CASSHETGRSFSDQPQHF. The CDR3 DNA reads as TGCGCCAGCAGCCACGAGACAGGTCGTTCATTTAGTGATCAGCCCCAGCATTTT.

This clonotype was seen only a few times. The V gene is TRBV29-1, the J gene TRBJ2-7; D uncertain. CDR1 and CDR2 (germline): SQVTM, ANQGSEA. With 3 bases removed from V and 2 bases from J, the gap between germline ends came to 14 bases. The CDR3 spans 14 residues. In DNA, the CDR3 is TGCAGCGTTGATTTAGGTTCCAGACCCTACGAGCAGTACTTC. Its translation: CSVDLGSRPYEQYF.

This chain connects TRBV3-1 to TRBJ2-4; D is unresolved. CDR3 size: 16 residues. Trimming pared 1 base from V and 0 bases from J, leaving 10 bases between. Germline CDR1 is LGHDT and CDR2 is YNNKEL (reference sequence). The CDR3 DNA follows: TGTGCCAGCAGCCAAGCAGTCTCCTTAGCCAAAAACATTCAGTACTTC. This codes for CASSQAVSLAKNIQYF.

This clonotype was counted only a few times. V is TRBV7-9 and J is TRBJ2-7, with 8 bases that match TRBD2. Trimming took 11 bases from V and 5 from J; bases not matched to a gene: 8. Germline lookup yields CDR1 SEHNR and CDR2 FQNEAQ (reference sequence). The CDR3 is 12 residues long. This chain's CDR3 is CAPIRGGDEQYF. The CDR3 bases are TGTGCCCCCATCCGGGGGGGAGACGAGCAGTACTTC.

This sequence joins TRBV20-1 and TRBJ1-2; 7 positions agree with TRBD1. The germline V gene encodes CDR1 DFQATT and CDR2 SNEGSKA (reference sequence). Losses at the gene ends were 6 bases for V and 2 bases for J; bases not matched to a gene: 6. The CDR3 is made up of 13 amino acids. DNA for the CDR3: TGCAGTGCATCCGGGACAGCAAACTATGGCTACACCTTC. Amino acid sequence: CSASGTANYGYTF.

The chain joins TRBV7-3 to TRBJ1-1, with unresolved D. The CDR3 contains 14 residues. Germline CDR1 reads SGHTA; CDR2 reads FQGTGA. Trimming left V 0 bases short and J 1 base short, with 6 bases between. CDR3 in amino acids: CASSLTTQNTEAFF. The DNA for the CDR3 is TGTGCCAGCAGCTTAACGACACAGAACACTGAAGCTTTCTTT. The complete variable domain, with remaining parts taken from reference TRBV7-3 and TRBJ1-1, reads GAGVSQTPSNKVTEKGKYVELRCDPISGHTALYWYRQSLGQGPEFLIYFQGTGAADDSGLPNDRFFAVRPEGSVSTLKIQRTERGDSAVYLCASSLTTQNTEAFFGQGTRLTVV.